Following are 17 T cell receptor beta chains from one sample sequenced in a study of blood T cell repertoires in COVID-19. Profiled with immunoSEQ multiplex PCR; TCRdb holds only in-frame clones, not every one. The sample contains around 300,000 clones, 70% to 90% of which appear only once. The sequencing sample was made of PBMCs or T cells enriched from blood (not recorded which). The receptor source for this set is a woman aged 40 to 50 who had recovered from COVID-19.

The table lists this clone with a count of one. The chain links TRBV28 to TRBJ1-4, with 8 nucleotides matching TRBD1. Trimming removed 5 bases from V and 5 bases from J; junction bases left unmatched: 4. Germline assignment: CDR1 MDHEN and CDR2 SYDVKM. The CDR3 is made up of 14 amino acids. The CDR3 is CASSMTGANEKLFF. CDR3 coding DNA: TGTGCCAGCAGTATGACAGGGGCCAATGAAAAACTGTTTTTT. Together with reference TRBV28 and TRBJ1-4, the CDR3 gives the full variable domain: DVKVTQSSRYLVKRTGEKVFLECVQDMDHENMFWYRQDPGLGLRLIYFSYDVKMKEKGDIPEGYSVSREKKERFSLILESASTNQTSMYLCASSMTGANEKLFFGSGTQLSVL.

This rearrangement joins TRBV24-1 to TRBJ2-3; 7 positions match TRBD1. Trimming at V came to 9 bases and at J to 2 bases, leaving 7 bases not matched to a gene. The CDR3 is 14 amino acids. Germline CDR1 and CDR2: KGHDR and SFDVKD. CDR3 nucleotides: TGTGCCACCTCCAGACAGGGCGTCACAGATACGCAGTATTTT. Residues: CATSRQGVTDTQYF.

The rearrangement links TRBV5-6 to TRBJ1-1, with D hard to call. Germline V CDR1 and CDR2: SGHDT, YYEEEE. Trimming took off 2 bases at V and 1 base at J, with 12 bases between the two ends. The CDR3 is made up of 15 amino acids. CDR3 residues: CASSFPFGRNTEAFF. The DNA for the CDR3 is TGTGCCAGCAGCTTCCCCTTTGGCAGGAACACTGAAGCTTTCTTT.

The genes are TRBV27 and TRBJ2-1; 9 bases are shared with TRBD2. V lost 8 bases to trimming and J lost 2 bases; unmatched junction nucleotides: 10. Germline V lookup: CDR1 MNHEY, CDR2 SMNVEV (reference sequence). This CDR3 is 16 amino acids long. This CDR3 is CASAGLSGSPYNEQFF. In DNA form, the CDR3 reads TGTGCCAGCGCCGGACTTAGCGGGAGTCCCTACAATGAGCAGTTCTTC.

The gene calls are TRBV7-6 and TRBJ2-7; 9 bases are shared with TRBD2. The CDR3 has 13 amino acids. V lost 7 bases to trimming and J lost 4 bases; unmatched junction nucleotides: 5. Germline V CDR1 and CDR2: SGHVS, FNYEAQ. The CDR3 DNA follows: TGTGCCAGCACGGCGGGAGGGCCGTACGAGCAGTACTTC. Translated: CASTAGGPYEQYF.

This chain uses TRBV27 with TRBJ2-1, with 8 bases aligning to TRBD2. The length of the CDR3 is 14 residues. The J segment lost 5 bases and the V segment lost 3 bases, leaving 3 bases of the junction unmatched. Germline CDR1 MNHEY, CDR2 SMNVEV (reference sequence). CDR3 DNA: TGTGCCAGCAGTTTCCAGCGGGGGAACAATGAGCAGTTCTTC. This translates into CASSFQRGNNEQFF.

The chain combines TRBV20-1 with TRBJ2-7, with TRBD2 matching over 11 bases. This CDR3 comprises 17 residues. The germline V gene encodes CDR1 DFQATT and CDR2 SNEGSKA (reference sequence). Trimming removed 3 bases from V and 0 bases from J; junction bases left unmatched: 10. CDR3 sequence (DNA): TGCAGTGCTAGTTTAGCGGGAGGGGCTATGATCTCCTACGAGCAGTACTTC. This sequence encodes CSASLAGGAMISYEQYF.

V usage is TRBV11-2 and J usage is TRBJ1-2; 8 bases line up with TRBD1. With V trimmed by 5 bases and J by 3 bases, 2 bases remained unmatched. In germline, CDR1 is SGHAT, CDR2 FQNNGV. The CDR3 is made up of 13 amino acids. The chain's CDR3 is CASSPTGDYGYTF. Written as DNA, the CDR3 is TGTGCCAGCAGCCCGACAGGGGACTATGGCTACACCTTC. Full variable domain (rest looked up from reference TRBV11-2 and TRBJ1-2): EAGVAQSPRYKIIEKRQSVAFWCNPISGHATLYWYQQILGQGPKLLIQFQNNGVVDDSQLPKDRFSAERLKGVDSTLKIQPAKLEDSAVYLCASSPTGDYGYTFGSGTRLTVV.

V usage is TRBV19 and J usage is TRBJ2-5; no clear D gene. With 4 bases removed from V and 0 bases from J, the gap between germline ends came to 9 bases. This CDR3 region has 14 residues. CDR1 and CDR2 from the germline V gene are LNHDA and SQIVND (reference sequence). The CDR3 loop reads CASSSDADQETQYF. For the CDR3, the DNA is TGTGCCAGTAGTAGCGACGCGGACCAAGAGACCCAGTACTTC.

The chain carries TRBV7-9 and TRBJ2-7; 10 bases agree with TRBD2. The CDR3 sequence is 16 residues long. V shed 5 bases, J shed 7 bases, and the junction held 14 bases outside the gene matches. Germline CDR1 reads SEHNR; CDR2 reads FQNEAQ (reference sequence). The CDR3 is CASSDPWTSGAGEQYF. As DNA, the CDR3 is TGTGCCAGCAGCGACCCTTGGACTAGCGGCGCGGGGGAGCAGTACTTC.

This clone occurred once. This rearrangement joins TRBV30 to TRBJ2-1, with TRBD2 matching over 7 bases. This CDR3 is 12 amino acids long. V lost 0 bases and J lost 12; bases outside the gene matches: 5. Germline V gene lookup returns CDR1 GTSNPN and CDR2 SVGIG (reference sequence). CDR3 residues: CAWSVGRAVQFF. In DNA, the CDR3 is TGTGCCTGGAGTGTGGGGAGGGCGGTGCAGTTCTTC.

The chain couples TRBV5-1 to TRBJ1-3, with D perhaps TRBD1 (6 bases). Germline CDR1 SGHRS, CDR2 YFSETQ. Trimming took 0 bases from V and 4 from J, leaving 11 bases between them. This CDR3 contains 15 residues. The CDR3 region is CASSLAQGSGNTIYF. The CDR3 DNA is TGCGCCAGCAGCTTGGCACAGGGAAGCGGAAACACCATATATTTT.

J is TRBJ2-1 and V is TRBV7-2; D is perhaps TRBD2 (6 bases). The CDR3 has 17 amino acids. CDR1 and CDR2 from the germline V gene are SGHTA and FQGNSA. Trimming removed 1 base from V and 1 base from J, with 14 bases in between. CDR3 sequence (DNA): TGTGCCAGCAGCTTAGGTATTAGCGGAACATCCTACAATGAGCAGTTCTTC. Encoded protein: CASSLGISGTSYNEQFF.

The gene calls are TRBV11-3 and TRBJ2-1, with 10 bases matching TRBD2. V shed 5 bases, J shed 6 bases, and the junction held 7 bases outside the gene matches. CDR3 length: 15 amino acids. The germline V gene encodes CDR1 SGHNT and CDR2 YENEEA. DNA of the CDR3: TGTGCCAGCAGCCGCCTAGCGGGAGCAGGCAATGAGCAGTTCTTC. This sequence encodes CASSRLAGAGNEQFF.

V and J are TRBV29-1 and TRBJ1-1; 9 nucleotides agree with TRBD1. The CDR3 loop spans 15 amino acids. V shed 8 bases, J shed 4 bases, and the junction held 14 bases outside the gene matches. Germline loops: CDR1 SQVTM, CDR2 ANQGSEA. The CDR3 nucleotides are TGCAGCATAAGATCCGGGACAGGGATGTCCACTGAAGCTTTCTTT. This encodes CSIRSGTGMSTEAFF.

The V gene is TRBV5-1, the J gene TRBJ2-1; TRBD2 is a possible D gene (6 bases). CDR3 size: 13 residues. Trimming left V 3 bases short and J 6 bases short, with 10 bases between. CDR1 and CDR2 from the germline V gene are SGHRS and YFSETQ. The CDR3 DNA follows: TGCGCCAGCAGCTCGGGAGTCGTCAATGAGCAGTTCTTC. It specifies CASSSGVVNEQFF.

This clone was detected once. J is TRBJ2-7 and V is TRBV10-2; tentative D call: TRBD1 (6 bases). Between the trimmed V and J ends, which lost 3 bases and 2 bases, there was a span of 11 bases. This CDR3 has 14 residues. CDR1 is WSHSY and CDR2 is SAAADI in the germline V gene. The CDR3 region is CASSEGGHPYEQYF. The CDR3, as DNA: TGCGCCAGCAGTGAAGGGGGACACCCCTACGAGCAGTACTTC.